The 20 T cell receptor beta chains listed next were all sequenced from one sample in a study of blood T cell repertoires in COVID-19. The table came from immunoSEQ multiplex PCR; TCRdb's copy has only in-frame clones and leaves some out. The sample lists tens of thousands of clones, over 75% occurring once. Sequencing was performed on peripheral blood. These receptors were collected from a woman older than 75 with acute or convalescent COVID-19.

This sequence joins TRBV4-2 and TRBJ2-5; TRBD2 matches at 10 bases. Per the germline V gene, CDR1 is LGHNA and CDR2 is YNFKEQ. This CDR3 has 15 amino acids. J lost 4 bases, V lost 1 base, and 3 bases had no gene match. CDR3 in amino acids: CASSQASGGRETQYF. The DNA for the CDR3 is TGTGCCAGCAGCCAAGCTAGCGGGGGAAGAGAGACCCAGTACTTC.

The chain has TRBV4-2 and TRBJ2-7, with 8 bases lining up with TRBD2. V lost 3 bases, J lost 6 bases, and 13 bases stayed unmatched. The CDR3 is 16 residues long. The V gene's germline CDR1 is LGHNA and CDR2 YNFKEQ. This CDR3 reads CASSQVYSGRTGEQYF. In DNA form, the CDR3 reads TGTGCCAGCAGCCAGGTCTACAGCGGGAGAACGGGCGAGCAGTACTTC.

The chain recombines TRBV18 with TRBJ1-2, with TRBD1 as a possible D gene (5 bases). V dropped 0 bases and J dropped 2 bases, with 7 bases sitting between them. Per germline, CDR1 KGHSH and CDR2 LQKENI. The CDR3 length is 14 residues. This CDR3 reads CASSPPGANYGYTF. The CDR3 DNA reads TGTGCCAGCTCACCACCAGGGGCCAACTATGGCTACACCTTC.

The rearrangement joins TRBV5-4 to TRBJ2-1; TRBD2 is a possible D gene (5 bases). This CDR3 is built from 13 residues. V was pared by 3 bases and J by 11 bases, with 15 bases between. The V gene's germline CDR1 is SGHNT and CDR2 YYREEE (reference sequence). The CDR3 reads CASSYTGGPKQFF. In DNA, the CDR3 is TGTGCCAGCAGCTACACCGGCGGGCCAAAGCAGTTCTTC. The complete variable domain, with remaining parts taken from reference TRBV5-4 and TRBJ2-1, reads ETGVTQSPTHLIKTRGQQVTLRCSSQSGHNTVSWYQQALGQGPQFIFQYYREEENGRGNFPPRFSGLQFPNYSSELNVNALELDDSALYLCASSYTGGPKQFFGPGTRLTVL.

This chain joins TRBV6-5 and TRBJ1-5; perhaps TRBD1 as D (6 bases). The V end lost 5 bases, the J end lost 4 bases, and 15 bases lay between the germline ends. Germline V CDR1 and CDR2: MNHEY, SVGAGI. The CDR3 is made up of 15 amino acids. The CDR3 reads CASSQRGQRNQPQHF. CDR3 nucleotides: TGTGCCAGCAGTCAAAGGGGACAAAGGAATCAGCCCCAGCATTTT.

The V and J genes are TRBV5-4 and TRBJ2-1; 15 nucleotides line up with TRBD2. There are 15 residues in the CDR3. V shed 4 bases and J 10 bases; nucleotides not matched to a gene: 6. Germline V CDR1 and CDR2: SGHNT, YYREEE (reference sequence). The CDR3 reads CASSSGLAGGGEQFF. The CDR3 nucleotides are TGTGCCAGCAGCAGCGGACTAGCGGGAGGGGGGGAGCAGTTCTTC.

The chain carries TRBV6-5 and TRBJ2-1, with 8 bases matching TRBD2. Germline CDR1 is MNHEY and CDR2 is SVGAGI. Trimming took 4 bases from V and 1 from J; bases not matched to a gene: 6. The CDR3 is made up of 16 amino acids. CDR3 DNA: TGTGCCAGCAGTTCCAATCGACTAGCGTCCTACAATGAGCAGTTCTTC. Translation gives CASSSNRLASYNEQFF.

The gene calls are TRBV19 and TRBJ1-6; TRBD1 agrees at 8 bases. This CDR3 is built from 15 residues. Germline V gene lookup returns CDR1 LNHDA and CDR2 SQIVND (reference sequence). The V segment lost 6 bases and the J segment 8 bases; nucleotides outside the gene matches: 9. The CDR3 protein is CASSPLGQGDSPLHF. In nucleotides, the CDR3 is TGTGCCAGTAGCCCCCTAGGACAGGGCGATTCACCCCTCCACTTT. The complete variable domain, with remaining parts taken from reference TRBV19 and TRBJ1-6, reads DGGITQSPKYLFRKEGQNVTLSCEQNLNHDAMYWYRQDPGQGLRLIYYSQIVNDFQKGDIAEGYSVSREKKESFPLTVTSAQKNPTAFYLCASSPLGQGDSPLHFGNGTRLTVT.

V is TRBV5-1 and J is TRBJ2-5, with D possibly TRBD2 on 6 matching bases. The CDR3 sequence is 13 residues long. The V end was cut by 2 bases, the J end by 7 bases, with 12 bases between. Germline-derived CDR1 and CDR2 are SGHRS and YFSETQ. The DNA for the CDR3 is TGCGCCAGCAGCTTACGGGACTCAGGGACCCAGTACTTC. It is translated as CASSLRDSGTQYF.

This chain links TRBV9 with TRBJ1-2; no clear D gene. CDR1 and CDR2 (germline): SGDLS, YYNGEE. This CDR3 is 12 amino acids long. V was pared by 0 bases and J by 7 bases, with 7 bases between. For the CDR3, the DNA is TGTGCCAGCAGCGTAGAGCTCGGTGGCTACACCTTC. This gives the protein CASSVELGGYTF.

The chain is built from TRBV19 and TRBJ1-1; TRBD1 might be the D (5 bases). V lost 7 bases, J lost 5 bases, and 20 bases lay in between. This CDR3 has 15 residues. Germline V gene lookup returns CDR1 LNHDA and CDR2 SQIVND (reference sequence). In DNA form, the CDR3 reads TGTGCCAGTACCGGTTCTTGGCAGGGCGAAACTGAAGCTTTCTTT. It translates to CASTGSWQGETEAFF.

The CDR3 DNA sequence: TGTGCCAGTTTAGGACAGACTAGCACAGATACGCAGTATTTT. Translated, it gives CASLGQTSTDTQYF. This chain joins TRBV18 and TRBJ2-3; the D gene is possibly TRBD1 (6 bases). V was trimmed by 9 bases and J by 0 bases, leaving 13 bases between them. In germline, CDR1 is KGHSH, CDR2 LQKENI. CDR3 size: 14 residues.

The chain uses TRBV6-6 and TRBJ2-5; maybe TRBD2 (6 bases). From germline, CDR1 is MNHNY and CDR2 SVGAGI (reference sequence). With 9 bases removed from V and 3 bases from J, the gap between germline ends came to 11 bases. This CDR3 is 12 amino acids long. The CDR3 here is CASTRGEETQYF. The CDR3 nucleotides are TGTGCCAGTACTCGCGGGGAAGAGACCCAGTACTTC.

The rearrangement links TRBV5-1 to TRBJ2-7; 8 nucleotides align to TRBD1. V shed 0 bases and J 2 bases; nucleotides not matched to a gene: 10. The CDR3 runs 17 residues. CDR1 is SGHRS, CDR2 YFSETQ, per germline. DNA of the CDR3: TGCGCCAGCAGCTTGGCTATTCGACAGGGGAGGCCCTACGAGCAGTACTTC. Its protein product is CASSLAIRQGRPYEQYF.

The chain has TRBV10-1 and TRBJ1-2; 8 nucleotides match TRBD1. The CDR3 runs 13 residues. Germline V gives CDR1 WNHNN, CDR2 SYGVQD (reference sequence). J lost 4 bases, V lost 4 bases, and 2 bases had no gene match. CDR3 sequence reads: CASSADRGYGYTF. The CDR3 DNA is TGCGCCAGCAGTGCTGACAGGGGCTATGGCTACACCTTC.

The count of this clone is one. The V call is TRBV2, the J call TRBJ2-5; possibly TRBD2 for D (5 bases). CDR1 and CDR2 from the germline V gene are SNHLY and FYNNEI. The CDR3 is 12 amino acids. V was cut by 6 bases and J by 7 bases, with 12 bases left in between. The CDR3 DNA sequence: TGTGCCAGCAGGGAGGCCTTTGGGACCCAGTACTTC. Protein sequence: CASREAFGTQYF.

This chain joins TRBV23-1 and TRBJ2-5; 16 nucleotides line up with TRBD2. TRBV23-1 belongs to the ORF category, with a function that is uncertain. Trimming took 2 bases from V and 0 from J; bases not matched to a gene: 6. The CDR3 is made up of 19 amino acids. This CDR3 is CASSQAPGLAGGHQETQYF. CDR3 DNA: TGCGCCAGCAGTCAAGCACCGGGACTAGCGGGAGGGCACCAAGAGACCCAGTACTTC.

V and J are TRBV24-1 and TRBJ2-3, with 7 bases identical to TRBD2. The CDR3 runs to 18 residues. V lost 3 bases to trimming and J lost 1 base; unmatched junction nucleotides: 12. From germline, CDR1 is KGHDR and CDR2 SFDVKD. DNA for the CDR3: TGTGCCACCAGTGATACCCCTGCGGGGGTTCCTCGCACAGATACGCAGTATTTT. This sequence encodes CATSDTPAGVPRTDTQYF.

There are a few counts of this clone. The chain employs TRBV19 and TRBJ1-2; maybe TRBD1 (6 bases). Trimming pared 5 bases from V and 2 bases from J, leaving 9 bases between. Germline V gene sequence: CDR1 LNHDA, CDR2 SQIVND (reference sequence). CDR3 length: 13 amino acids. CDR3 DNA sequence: TGTGCCAGTAGTGCCGACAGGAACTATGGCTACACCTTC. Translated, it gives CASSADRNYGYTF.

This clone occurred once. The chain's CDR3 is CASSPPTQGRTEAFF. The CDR3 coding sequence is TGTGCCAGCTCACCACCGACACAGGGGCGGACTGAAGCTTTCTTT. This chain links TRBV18 with TRBJ1-1; 7 bases line up with TRBD1. J was trimmed by 5 bases and V by 0 bases; bases with no gene match: 6. The CDR3 extends over 15 amino acids. The germline V gene encodes CDR1 KGHSH and CDR2 LQKENI.